Listed below are T cell receptor beta chains from one sample, sequenced in a study of T-cell reconstitution after alpha-beta-depleted transplantation in children. TCRdb itself ran the PCR reads through MiXCR, one entry per CDR3 protein. Found here are 150,000 to 200,000 distinct CDR3 sequences, 6.5% to 7.5% of them singletons; the top ten hold roughly 3%. The sequencing used PBMCs from the stem cell graft donor, collected from the stem cell graft. These receptors all stem from a human donor who donated a stem cell graft to a child with Wiskott-Aldrich syndrome. Each CDR3 is given with its conserved first and last residue. D genes are given only for firm matches. Clone size is stated in some rows and not others, as once, few, many or a class when expanded.

j_gene	v_gene	d_gene	abundance	CDR3nt	CDR3aa
TRBJ2-7	TRBV7-8	.	.	TGTGCCAGCAGCACCACCTCCGGGGCCTCCGAGCAGTACTTC	CASSTTSGASEQYF
TRBJ2-5	TRBV15	.	many	TGTGCCACCAGCAGAGATGCGCAGGGGGGGGAGACCCAGTACTTC	CATSRDAQGGETQYF
TRBJ1-1	TRBV7-9	.	many	TGTGCCAGCAGCCCCCCGGAGAACACTGAAGCTTTCTTT	CASSPPENTEAFF
TRBJ1-4	TRBV20-1	.	few	TGCAGTGCTAGAGTTCAGTTGGCAGCGGATGAAAAACTGTTTTTT	CSARVQLAADEKLFF
TRBJ1-1	TRBV30	.	few	TGTGCCTGGAAGGGGTTCAGGACTGAAGCTTTCTTT	CAWKGFRTEAFF
TRBJ2-5	TRBV29-1	.	many	TGCAGCGTTGAAGCCCGACGGGACACCGGTGGGCAGTACTTC	CSVEARRDTGGQYF
TRBJ2-1	TRBV7-9	TRBD1	many	TGTGCCAGCAGCTCTGGACAGGGGGCGAGAAATGAGCAGTTCTTC	CASSSGQGARNEQFF
TRBJ1-5	TRBV5-5	.	many	TGTGCCAGCAGCTTAAAAGGACACTGGAACAATCAGCCCCAGCATTTT	CASSLKGHWNNQPQHF
TRBJ2-2	TRBV29-1	.	.	TGCAGCGTTGCGGACGGGGCCGGGGAGCTGTTTTTT	CSVADGAGELFF
TRBJ2-1	TRBV11-2	TRBD1	many	TGTGCCAGCAGCTTAGTAGGGGGCCCCTACAATGAGCAGTTCTTC	CASSLVGGPYNEQFF
TRBJ2-1	TRBV5-1	TRBD2	many	TGCGCCAGCAGCTTCCCCTACGGGGGGGCCCTCAATGAGCAGTTCTTC	CASSFPYGGALNEQFF
TRBJ2-3	TRBV29-1	.	many	TGCAGCGTTGCGACCCCGGAGTCCGACACAGATACGCAGTATTTT	CSVATPESDTDTQYF
TRBJ2-5	TRBV5-1	.	many	TGCGCCAGCAGCTTGTATGGCGCCAGGGGCCAAGAGACCCAGTACTTC	CASSLYGARGQETQYF
TRBJ2-1	TRBV30	TRBD1	many	TGTGCCTGGAGTATTACCCACAGGGGTTTGGGCAATGAGCAGTTCTTC	CAWSITHRGLGNEQFF
TRBJ1-2	TRBV5-1	.	many	TGCGCCAGCAGCTTGTCCATTCTGGTGGCCCTATCGGGCTACACCTTC	CASSLSILVALSGYTF
TRBJ2-3	TRBV4-3	.	many	TGCGCCAGCAGCCAAGTAGAAGGCCATGCGGATACGCAGTATTTT	CASSQVEGHADTQYF
TRBJ2-3	TRBV24-1	.	many	TGTGCCACCAGTGATTTGACAACAGATACGCAGTATTTT	CATSDLTTDTQYF
TRBJ1-6	TRBV7-2	.	.	TGTGCCAGCAGCTTAGCGCCGACCCAGCAGAGCTATAATTCACCCCTCCACTTT	CASSLAPTQQSYNSPLHF
TRBJ1-2	TRBV2	.	many	TGTGCCAGCAGTGAATTTTATGGCTACACCTTC	CASSEFYGYTF
TRBJ2-3	TRBV5-1	.	many	TGCGCCAGCAGCCAACGTCGAGATACGCAGTATTTT	CASSQRRDTQYF
TRBJ2-5	TRBV28	TRBD2	.	TGTGCCAGCAGTTTATCGGGCGGGGGGCCGGATGAGACCCAGTACTTC	CASSLSGGGPDETQYF
TRBJ1-6	TRBV12-3/TRBV12-4	TRBD1	many	TGTGCCAGCAGGACAGGGGCCATAAAATCACCCCTCCACTTT	CASRTGAIKSPLHF